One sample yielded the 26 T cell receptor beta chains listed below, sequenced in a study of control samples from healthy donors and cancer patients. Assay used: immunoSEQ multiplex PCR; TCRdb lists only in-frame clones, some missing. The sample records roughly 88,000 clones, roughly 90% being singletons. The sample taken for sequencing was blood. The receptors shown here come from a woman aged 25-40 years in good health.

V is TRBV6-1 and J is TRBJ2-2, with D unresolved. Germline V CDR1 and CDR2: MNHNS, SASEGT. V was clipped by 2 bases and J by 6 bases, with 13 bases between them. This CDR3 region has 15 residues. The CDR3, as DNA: TGTGCCAGCAGTGAATTTAGTGACATTCCCGGGGAGCTGTTTTTT. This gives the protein CASSEFSDIPGELFF.

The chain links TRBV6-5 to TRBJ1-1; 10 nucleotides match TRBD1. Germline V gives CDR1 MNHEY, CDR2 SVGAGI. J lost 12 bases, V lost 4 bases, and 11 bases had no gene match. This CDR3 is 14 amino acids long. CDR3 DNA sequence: TGTGCCAGCAGTTTTGACCGGGACAGGGGAGGACCTTTCTTT. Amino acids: CASSFDRDRGGPFF.

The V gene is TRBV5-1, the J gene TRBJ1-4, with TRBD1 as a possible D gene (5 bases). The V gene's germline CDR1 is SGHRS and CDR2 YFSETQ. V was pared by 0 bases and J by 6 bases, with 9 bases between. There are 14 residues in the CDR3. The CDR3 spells CASSLGGVDEKLFF. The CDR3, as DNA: TGCGCCAGCAGCTTGGGAGGGGTCGATGAAAAACTGTTTTTT.

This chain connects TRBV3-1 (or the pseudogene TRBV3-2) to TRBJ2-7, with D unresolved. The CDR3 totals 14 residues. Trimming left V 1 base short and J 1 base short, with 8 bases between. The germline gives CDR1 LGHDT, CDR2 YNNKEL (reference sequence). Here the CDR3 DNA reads TGTGCCAGCAGCCAAGGTGGGTTATCCTACGAGCAGTACTTC. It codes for CASSQGGLSYEQYF.

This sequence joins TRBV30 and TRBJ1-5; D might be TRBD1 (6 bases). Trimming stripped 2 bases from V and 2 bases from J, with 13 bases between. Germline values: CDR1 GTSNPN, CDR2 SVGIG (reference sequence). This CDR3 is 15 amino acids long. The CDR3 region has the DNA TGTGCCTGGAGTTCAGGGGCCGGAGGCAATCAGCCCCAGCATTTT. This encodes CAWSSGAGGNQPQHF.

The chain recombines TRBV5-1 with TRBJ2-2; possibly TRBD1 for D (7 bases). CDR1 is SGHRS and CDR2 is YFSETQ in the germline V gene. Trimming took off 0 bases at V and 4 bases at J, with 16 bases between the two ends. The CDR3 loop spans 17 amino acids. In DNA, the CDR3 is TGCGCCAGCAGCTTGGAGGGGGCGGGGAGGACCACCGGGGAGCTGTTTTTT. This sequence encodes CASSLEGAGRTTGELFF.

The CDR3 DNA reads TGCGCCAGCAGCCAGACAGGGGGAACTGAAAAACTGTTTTTT. It specifies CASSQTGGTEKLFF. The genes are TRBV4-1 and TRBJ1-4, with 9 bases matching TRBD1. In germline, CDR1 is MGHRA, CDR2 YSYEKL. This CDR3 spans 14 amino acids. The junction had 3 bases not matched to a gene; V was cut back by 3 bases and J by 7 bases.

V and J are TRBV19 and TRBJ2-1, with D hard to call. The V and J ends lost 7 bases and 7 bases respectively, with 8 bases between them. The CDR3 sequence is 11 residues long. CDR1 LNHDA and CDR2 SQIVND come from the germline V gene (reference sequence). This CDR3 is CASTATNEQFF. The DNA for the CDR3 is TGTGCCAGTACCGCAACAAATGAGCAGTTCTTC.

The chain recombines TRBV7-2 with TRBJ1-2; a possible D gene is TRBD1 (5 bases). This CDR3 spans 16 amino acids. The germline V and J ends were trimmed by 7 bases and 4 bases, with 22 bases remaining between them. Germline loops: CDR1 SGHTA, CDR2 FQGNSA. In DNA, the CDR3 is TGTGCCAGCACCCTTGACGGGGACTTCCGTTCCTATGGCTACACCTTC. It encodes CASTLDGDFRSYGYTF. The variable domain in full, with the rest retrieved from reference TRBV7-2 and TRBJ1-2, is GAGVSQSPSNKVTEKGKDVELRCDPISGHTALYWYRQSLGQGLEFLIYFQGNSAPDKSGLPSDRFSAERTGGSVSTLTIQRTQQEDSAVYLCASTLDGDFRSYGYTFGSGTRLTVV.

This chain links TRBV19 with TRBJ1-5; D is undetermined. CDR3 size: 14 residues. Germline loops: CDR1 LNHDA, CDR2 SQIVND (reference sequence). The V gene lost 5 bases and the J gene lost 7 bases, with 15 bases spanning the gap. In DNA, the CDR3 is TGTGCCAGTAGTCCCGGAATCCGGAGCCAGCCCCAGCATTTT. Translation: CASSPGIRSQPQHF.

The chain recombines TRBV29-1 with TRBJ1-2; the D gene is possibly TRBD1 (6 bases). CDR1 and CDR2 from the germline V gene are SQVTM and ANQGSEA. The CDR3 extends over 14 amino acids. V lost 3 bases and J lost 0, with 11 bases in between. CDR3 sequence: CSVDVRGSNYGYTF. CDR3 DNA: TGCAGCGTTGATGTTAGGGGGTCTAACTATGGCTACACCTTC.

The CDR3: CASSGISGRSGNTIYF. The CDR3 coding sequence is TGTGCCAGCAGCGGAATATCAGGGCGCTCTGGAAACACCATATATTTT. The V and J genes are TRBV7-9 and TRBJ1-3, with D tentatively TRBD1 (5 bases). V lost 5 bases and J lost 0, with 14 bases in between. The CDR3 covers 16 residues. Germline V gene data show CDR1 as SEHNR and CDR2 as FQNEAQ (reference sequence).

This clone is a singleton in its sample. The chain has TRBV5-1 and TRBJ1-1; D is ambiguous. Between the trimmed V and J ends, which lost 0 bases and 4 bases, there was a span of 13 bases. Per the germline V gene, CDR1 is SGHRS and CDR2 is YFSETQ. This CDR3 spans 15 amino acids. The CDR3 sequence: CASSLAVGASTEAFF. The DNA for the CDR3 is TGCGCCAGCAGCTTGGCTGTGGGCGCGAGCACTGAAGCTTTCTTT.

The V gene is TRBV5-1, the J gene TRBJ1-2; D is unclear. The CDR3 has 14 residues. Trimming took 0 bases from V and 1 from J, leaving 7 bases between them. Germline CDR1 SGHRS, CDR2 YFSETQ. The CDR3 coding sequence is TGCGCCAGCAGCTTGGAGGCAGATAACTATGGCTACACCTTC. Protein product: CASSLEADNYGYTF.

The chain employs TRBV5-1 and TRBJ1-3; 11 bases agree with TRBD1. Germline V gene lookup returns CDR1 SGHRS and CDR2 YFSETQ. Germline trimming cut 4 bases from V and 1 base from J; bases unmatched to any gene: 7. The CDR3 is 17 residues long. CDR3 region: CASSPLGQGASGNTIYF. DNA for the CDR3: TGCGCCAGCAGCCCACTAGGACAGGGGGCGTCTGGAAACACCATATATTTT.

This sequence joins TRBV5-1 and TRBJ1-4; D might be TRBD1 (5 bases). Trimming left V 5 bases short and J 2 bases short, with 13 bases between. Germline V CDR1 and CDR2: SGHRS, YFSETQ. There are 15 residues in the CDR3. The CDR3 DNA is TGCGCCAGCAGAATCACCTGGGGCACTAATGAAAAACTGTTTTTT. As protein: CASRITWGTNEKLFF.

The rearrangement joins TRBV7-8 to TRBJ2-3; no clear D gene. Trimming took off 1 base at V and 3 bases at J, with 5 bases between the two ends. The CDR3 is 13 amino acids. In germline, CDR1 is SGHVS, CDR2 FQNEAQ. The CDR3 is CASSLDLTDTQYF. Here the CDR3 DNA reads TGTGCCAGCAGCTTAGACTTAACAGATACGCAGTATTTT.

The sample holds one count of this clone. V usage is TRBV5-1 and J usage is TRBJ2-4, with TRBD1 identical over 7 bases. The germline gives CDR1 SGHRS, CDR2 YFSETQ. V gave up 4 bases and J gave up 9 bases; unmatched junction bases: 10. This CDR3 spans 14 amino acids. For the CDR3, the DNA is TGCGCCAGCAGCACAGGACAGGTCTCTCGCATTCAGTACTTC. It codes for CASSTGQVSRIQYF. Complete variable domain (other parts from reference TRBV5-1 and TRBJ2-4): KAGVTQTPRYLIKTRGQQVTLSCSPISGHRSVSWYQQTPGQGLQFLFEYFSETQRNKGNFPGRFSGRQFSNSRSEMNVSTLELGDSALYLCASSTGQVSRIQYFGAGTRLSVL.

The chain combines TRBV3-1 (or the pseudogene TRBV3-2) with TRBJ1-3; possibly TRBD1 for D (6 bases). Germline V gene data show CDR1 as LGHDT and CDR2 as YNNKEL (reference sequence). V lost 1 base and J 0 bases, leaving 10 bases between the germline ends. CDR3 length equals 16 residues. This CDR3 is CASSQASDSSGNTIYF. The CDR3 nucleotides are TGTGCCAGCAGCCAAGCTTCGGACAGCTCTGGAAACACCATATATTTT.

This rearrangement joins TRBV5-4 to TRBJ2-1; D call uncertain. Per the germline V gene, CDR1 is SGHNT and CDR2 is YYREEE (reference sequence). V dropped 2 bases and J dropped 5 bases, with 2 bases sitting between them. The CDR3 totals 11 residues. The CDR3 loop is CASSLNNEQFF. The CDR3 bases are TGTGCCAGCAGCTTAAACAATGAGCAGTTCTTC.

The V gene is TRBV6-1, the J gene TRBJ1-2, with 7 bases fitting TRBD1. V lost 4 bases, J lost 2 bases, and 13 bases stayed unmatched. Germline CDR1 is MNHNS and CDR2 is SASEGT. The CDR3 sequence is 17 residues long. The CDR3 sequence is CASSGLLQGLRNYGYTF. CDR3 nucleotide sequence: TGTGCCAGCAGTGGTCTTTTACAGGGGTTGCGGAACTATGGCTACACCTTC.

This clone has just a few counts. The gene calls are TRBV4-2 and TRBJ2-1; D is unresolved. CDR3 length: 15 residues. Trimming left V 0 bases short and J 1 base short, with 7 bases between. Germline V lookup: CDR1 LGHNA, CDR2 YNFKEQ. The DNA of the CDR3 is TGTGCCAGCAGCCAAGATTGGGCTTCCTACAATGAGCAGTTCTTC. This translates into CASSQDWASYNEQFF.

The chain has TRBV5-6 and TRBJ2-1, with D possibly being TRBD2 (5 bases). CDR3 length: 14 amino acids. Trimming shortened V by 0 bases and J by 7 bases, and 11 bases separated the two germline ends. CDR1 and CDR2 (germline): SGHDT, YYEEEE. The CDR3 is CASSLGTRGNEQFF. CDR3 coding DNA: TGTGCCAGCAGCTTGGGGACCAGAGGGAATGAGCAGTTCTTC.

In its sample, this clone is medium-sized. CDR3 coding DNA: TGCGCCAGCAGCTTGGAGACAGGGGGGACTGAAGCTTTCTTT. This translates into CASSLETGGTEAFF. The rearrangement uses TRBV5-1 and TRBJ1-1; 9 nucleotides line up with TRBD1. There are 14 residues in the CDR3. V gave up 0 bases and J gave up 5 bases; unmatched junction bases: 2. Looked up from germline, CDR1 is SGHRS and CDR2 is YFSETQ.

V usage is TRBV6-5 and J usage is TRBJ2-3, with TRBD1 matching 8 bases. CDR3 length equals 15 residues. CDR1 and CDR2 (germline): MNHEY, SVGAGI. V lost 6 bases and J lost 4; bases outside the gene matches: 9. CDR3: CASRGRWTGPDTQYF. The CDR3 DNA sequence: TGTGCCAGCAGGGGAAGGTGGACAGGGCCAGATACGCAGTATTTT.

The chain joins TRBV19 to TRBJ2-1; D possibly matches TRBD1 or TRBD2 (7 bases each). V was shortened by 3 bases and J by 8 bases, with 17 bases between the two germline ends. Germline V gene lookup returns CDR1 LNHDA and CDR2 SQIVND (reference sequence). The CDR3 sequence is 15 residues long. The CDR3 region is CASSMAAGGEDEQFF. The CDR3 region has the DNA TGTGCCAGTAGTATGGCTGCAGGGGGGGAGGATGAGCAGTTCTTC.